Given below is one T cell receptor (beta chain) in context. The sample is drawn from a study of control samples from healthy donors and cancer patients. From germline, CDR1 is SGHTA and CDR2 FQGNSA. The CDR3 length is 14 residues. The V and J ends lost 0 bases and 7 bases respectively, with 13 bases between them. Profiled with immunoSEQ multiplex PCR; TCRdb holds only in-frame clones, not every one. The sample holds approximately 130,000 clones, about 87% seen once. Material for sequencing was blood. The origin of this receptor is a young man in good health. The chain links TRBV7-2 to TRBJ2-7; D might be TRBD2 (7 bases). CDR3 nucleotides: TGTGCCAGCAGCTTAGCGGGGGGGCCCTGGGAGCAGTACGTC. This sequence encodes CASSLAGGPWEQYV.